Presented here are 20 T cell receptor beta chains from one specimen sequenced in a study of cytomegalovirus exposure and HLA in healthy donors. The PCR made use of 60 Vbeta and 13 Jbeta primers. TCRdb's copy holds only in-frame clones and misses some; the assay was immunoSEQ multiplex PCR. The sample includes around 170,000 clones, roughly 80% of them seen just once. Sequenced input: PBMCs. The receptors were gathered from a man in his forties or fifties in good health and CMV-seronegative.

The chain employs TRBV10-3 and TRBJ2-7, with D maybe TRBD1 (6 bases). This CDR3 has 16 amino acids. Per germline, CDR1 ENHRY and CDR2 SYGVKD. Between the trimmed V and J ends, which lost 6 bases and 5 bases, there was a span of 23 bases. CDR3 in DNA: TGTGCCATCAGCCATCGAACCTCGGGGACACTCGACGAGCAGTACTTC. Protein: CAISHRTSGTLDEQYF.

The CDR3: CASSIEGDYEKLFF. The DNA for the CDR3 is TGTGCCAGTAGTATCGAAGGGGACTATGAAAAACTGTTTTTT. The chain combines TRBV19 with TRBJ1-4; D possibly corresponds to TRBD1 (5 bases). CDR3 length: 14 residues. The ends were cut back, 3 bases at V and 6 bases at J, with 11 bases in the middle. The germline V gene has CDR1 LNHDA and CDR2 SQIVND (reference sequence).

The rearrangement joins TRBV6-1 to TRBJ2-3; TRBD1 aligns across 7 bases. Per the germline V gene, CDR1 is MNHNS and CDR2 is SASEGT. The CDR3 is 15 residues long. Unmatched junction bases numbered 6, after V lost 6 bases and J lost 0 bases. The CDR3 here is CASRGQPTSTDTQYF. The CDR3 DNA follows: TGTGCCAGCAGGGGACAGCCAACTAGCACAGATACGCAGTATTTT.

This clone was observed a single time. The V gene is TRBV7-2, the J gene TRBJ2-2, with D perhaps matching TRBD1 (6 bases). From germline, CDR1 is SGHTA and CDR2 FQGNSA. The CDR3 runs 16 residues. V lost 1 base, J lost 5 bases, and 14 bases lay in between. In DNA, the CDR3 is TGTGCCAGCAGCTTAGTTTCGCAGGGGTGGACCGGGGAGCTGTTTTTT. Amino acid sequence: CASSLVSQGWTGELFF.

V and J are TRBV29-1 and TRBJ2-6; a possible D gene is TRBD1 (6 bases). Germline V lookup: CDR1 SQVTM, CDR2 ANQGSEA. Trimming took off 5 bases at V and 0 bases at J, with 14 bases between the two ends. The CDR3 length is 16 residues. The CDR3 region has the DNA TGCAGCGTTTCGAGGACAGACTACTCTGGGGCCAACGTCCTGACTTTC. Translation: CSVSRTDYSGANVLTF.

CDR3 DNA: TGTGCCAGCAGCAACCGGGACAGGGGTGAAAAACTGTTTTTT. It encodes CASSNRDRGEKLFF. The rearrangement uses TRBV21-1 and TRBJ1-4; the D call of TRBD1 is as the table states it, not checked on the DNA. TRBV21-1 is marked as a pseudogene. CDR3 length equals 14 residues.

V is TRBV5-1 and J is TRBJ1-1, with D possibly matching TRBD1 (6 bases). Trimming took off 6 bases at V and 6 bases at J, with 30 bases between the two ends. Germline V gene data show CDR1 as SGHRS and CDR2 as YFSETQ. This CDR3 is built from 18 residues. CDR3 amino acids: CASTNNGGPREVVAEAFF. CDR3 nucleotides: TGCGCCAGCACTAATAATGGGGGGCCACGGGAGGTGGTAGCTGAAGCTTTCTTT.

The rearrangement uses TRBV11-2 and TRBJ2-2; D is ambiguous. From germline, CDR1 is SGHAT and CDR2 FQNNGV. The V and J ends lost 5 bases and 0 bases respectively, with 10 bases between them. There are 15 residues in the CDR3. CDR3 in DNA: TGTGCCAGCAGCGCCATACAGACGAACACCGGGGAGCTGTTTTTT. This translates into CASSAIQTNTGELFF.

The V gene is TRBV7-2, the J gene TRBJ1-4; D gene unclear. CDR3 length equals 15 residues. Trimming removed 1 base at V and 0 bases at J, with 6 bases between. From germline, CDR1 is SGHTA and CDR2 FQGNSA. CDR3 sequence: CASSLGAATNEKLFF. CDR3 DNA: TGTGCCAGCAGCTTAGGGGCAGCAACTAATGAAAAACTGTTTTTT.

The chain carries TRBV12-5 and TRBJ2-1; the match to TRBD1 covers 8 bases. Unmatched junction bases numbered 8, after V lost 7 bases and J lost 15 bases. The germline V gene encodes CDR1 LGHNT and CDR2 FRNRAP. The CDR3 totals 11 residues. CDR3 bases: TGTGCTAGTGCCCTGACAGGGGATCTGTTCTTC. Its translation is CASALTGDLFF.

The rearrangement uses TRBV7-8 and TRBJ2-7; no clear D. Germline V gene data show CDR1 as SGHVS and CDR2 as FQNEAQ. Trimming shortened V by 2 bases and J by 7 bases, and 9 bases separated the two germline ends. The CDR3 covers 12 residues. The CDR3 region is CASSLHTEEQYF. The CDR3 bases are TGTGCCAGCAGCTTACACACCGAAGAGCAGTACTTC.

The CDR3 sequence: CASSLETGSYEQYF. CDR3 bases: TGTGCCAGCAGCTTAGAGACAGGCTCCTACGAGCAGTACTTC. V is TRBV11-2 and J is TRBJ2-7, with D maybe TRBD1 (6 bases). The CDR3 extends over 14 amino acids. With 0 bases removed from V and 0 bases from J, the gap between germline ends came to 6 bases. The V gene's germline CDR1 is SGHAT and CDR2 FQNNGV.

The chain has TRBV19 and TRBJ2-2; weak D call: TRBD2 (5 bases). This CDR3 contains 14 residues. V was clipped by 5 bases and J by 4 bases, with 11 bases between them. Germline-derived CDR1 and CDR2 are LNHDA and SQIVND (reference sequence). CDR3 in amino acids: CASSGRRGTGELFF. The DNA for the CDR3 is TGTGCCAGTAGTGGACGCCGGGGCACCGGGGAGCTGTTTTTT.

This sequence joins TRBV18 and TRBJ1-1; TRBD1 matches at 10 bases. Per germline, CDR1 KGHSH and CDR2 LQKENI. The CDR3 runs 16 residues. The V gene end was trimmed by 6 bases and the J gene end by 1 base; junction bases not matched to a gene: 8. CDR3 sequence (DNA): TGTGCCAGCTCCCTGGACAGGGGGAATGGGAACACTGAAGCTTTCTTT. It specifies CASSLDRGNGNTEAFF.

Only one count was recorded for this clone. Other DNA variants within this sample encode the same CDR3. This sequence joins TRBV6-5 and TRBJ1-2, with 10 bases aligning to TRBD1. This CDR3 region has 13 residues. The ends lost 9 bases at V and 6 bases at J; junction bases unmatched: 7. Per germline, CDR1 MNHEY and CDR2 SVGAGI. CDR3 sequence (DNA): TGTGCCAGTAGCCAGGGACAGGGGAATGGCTACACCTTC. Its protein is CASSQGQGNGYTF.

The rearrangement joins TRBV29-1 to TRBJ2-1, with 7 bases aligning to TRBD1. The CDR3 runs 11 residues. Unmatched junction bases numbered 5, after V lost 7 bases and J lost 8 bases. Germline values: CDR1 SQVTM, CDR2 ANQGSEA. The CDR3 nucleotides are TGCAGCGGGCTCGGGACAGATGAGCAGTTCTTC. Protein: CSGLGTDEQFF.

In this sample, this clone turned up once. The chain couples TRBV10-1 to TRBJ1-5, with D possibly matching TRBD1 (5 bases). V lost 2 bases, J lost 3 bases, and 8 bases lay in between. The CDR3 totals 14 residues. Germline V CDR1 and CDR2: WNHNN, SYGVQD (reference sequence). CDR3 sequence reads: CASSEQGTNQPQHF. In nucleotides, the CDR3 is TGCGCCAGCAGTGAGCAGGGAACCAATCAGCCCCAGCATTTT.

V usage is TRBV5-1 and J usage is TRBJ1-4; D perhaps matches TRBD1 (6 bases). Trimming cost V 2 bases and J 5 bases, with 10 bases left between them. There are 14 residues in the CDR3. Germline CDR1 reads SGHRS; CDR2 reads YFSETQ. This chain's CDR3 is CASSLAGVNEKLFF. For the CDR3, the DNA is TGCGCCAGCAGCTTAGCAGGGGTAAATGAAAAACTGTTTTTT.

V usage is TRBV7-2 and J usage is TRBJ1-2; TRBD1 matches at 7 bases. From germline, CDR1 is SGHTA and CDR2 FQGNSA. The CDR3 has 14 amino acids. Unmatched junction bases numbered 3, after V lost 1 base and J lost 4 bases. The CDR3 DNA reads TGTGCCAGCAGCTTAGGGGACAGCCCCTATGGCTACACCTTC. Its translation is CASSLGDSPYGYTF.

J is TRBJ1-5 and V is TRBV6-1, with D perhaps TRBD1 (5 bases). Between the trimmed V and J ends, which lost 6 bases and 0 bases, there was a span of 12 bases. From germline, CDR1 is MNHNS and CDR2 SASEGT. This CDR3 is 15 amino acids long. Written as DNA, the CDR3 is TGTGCCAGCAGCTCATGGGGGGGTAGCAATCAGCCCCAGCATTTT. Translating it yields CASSSWGGSNQPQHF.